The table lists the clone carrying this TCR beta chain with many counts. The sample is drawn from a study of low-dose radiotherapy and immunotherapy resistance in tumors. Primers used for first-strand cDNA, a TRAV- and TRBV-specific set, covered both alpha and beta chains. The PCR that amplified TCRs ran for 15 to 25 cycles, relying on a constant-region primer and a V-primer adapter. A single record per CDR3 protein comes from TCRdb applying MiXCR to the reads. In the table there are around 90,000 distinct CDR3 sequences, approximately 17% of which are singletons. Described time point: before trial treatment. Germline CDR1 reads SGHDN; CDR2 reads FVKESK. V was clipped by 0 bases and J by 8 bases, with 17 bases between them. This CDR3 is 15 amino acids long.

This TCR was sampled from a male donor with prostate cancer. The material was PBMCs, obtained before treatment. V usage is TRBV14 and J usage is TRBJ2-7; weak D call: TRBD2 (6 bases). CDR3 sequence reads: CASSQDSGLAFKQYF. In nucleotides, the CDR3 is TGTGCCAGCAGCCAAGATTCGGGGCTAGCGTTCAAGCAGTACTTC.